One and the same sample provided the 13 T cell receptor beta chains below, sequenced in a study of blood T cell repertoires in COVID-19. Libraries were prepared by immunoSEQ multiplex PCR; TCRdb keeps only in-frame clonotypes and omits some of them. The repertoire has 250,000 to 300,000 clones, 85% to 90% of them found once; the top ten carry under 2.5%. Sequenced: PBMCs or T cells enriched from blood (not recorded which). The source of these receptors is a woman between 55 and 75 years old who had recovered from COVID-19.

V usage is TRBV18 and J usage is TRBJ2-3; D call uncertain. V lost 3 bases and J lost 6, with 7 bases in between. Germline V CDR1 and CDR2: KGHSH, LQKENI. CDR3 length equals 12 residues. The CDR3 DNA sequence: TGTGCCAGCTCACCGTATGCGGATACGCAGTATTTT. Its translation: CASSPYADTQYF.

The genes are TRBV6-2 or TRBV6-3 and TRBJ2-2; D is perhaps TRBD2 (5 bases). The CDR3 has 14 amino acids. V gave up 8 bases and J gave up 4 bases, with 14 bases separating them. Germline V gene sequence: CDR1 MNHEY, CDR2 SVGEGT. This CDR3 reads CASRRGVGTGELFF. CDR3 DNA: TGTGCCAGCCGCCGGGGAGTCGGCACCGGGGAGCTGTTTTTT.

This rearrangement joins TRBV19 to TRBJ1-6; possible D gene TRBD1, 6 bases. The CDR3 has 15 amino acids. Per the germline V gene, CDR1 is LNHDA and CDR2 is SQIVND (reference sequence). The V and J ends lost 6 bases and 10 bases respectively, with 19 bases between them. In DNA, the CDR3 is TGTGCCAGTAGCAACCCCCCCAGGGGACGGTCACCCCTCCACTTT. It encodes CASSNPPRGRSPLHF.

The CDR3 spells CASWEANTQYF. In nucleotides, the CDR3 is TGTGCCAGCTGGGAGGCAAATACGCAGTATTTT. J is TRBJ2-3 and V is TRBV6-5, with D perhaps TRBD2 (6 bases). The V gene lost 8 bases and the J gene lost 7 bases, with 10 bases spanning the gap. Germline-derived CDR1 and CDR2 are MNHEY and SVGAGI. The CDR3 is made up of 11 amino acids.

This clone came up once. The V call is TRBV30, the J call TRBJ1-1, with D hard to call. V shed 2 bases and J shed 7 bases, with 8 bases lying between them. This CDR3 region has 11 residues. The germline V gene has CDR1 GTSNPN and CDR2 SVGIG (reference sequence). CDR3: CAWSRTVEAFF. The DNA for the CDR3 is TGTGCCTGGAGTAGAACGGTTGAAGCTTTCTTT.

This chain uses TRBV9 with TRBJ2-7, with 9 bases that match TRBD1. From germline, CDR1 is SGDLS and CDR2 YYNGEE. V trimming: 5 bases; J trimming: 2 bases; junction bases outside the gene matches: 5. The CDR3 has 14 residues. The CDR3 DNA reads TGTGCCAGCAGGTGTAGGGACAGGGCCTACGAGCAGTACTTC. Translating gives CASRCRDRAYEQYF.

V gene TRBV5-1 combines with J gene TRBJ1-2, with TRBD1 matching 9 bases. J gave up 13 bases and V 4 bases, and 5 bases lay outside the gene matches. This CDR3 has 11 amino acids. The germline CDR1 and CDR2 sequences are SGHRS and YFSETQ. CDR3 sequence (DNA): TGCGCCAGCAGCCCGGGACAGGGACTCACCTTC. Translated, it gives CASSPGQGLTF.

In DNA form, the CDR3 reads TGTGCCAGCAGCTTCGGGCAGGGAGGGTTCTATGGCTACACCTTC. This encodes CASSFGQGGFYGYTF. V and J are TRBV11-3 and TRBJ1-2, with TRBD1 as a possible D gene (5 bases). The V end lost 3 bases, the J end lost 4 bases, and 15 bases lay between the germline ends. CDR1 SGHNT and CDR2 YENEEA come from the germline V gene. The CDR3 has 15 residues.

The J gene is TRBJ2-3, the V gene TRBV24-1; 8 nucleotides match TRBD2. The CDR3 covers 16 residues. The germline V gene has CDR1 KGHDR and CDR2 SFDVKD. V lost 4 bases to trimming and J lost 1 base; unmatched junction nucleotides: 6. Here the CDR3 DNA reads TGTGCCACCAGTGAGTCCGGGACTAGAGGCACAGATACGCAGTATTTT. Translation gives CATSESGTRGTDTQYF.

The V and J genes are TRBV28 and TRBJ1-6; D is perhaps TRBD1 (5 bases). Germline V gives CDR1 MDHEN, CDR2 SYDVKM. V lost 7 bases and J 1 base, leaving 8 bases between the germline ends. The CDR3 has 14 residues. The DNA of the CDR3 is TGTGCCAGCACACAGGTTTCCTATAATTCACCCCTCCACTTT. This encodes CASTQVSYNSPLHF.

V usage is TRBV28 and J usage is TRBJ1-5, with 9 bases lining up with TRBD1. Germline V gene data show CDR1 as MDHEN and CDR2 as SYDVKM. This CDR3 region has 15 residues. V lost 5 bases and J lost 5; bases outside the gene matches: 7. The CDR3 is CASSMGQGIHQPQHF. CDR3 nucleotides: TGTGCCAGCAGTATGGGACAGGGAATTCATCAGCCCCAGCATTTT.

This chain connects TRBV2 to TRBJ2-7, with 8 bases that match TRBD1. CDR1 SNHLY and CDR2 FYNNEI come from the germline V gene. V trimming: 4 bases; J trimming: 2 bases; junction bases outside the gene matches: 4. The CDR3 runs to 14 residues. In DNA form, the CDR3 reads TGTGCCAGCAGTGGGACAGGGACCCCCTACGAGCAGTACTTC. Encoded protein: CASSGTGTPYEQYF.

The rearrangement links TRBV18 to TRBJ2-7, with 8 nucleotides matching TRBD1. This CDR3 region has 16 residues. The ends lost 5 bases at V and 0 bases at J; junction bases unmatched: 9. Germline CDR1 reads KGHSH; CDR2 reads LQKENI. The CDR3 is CASSDQGAHSSYEQYF. DNA of the CDR3: TGTGCCAGCTCAGATCAGGGGGCACATAGCTCCTACGAGCAGTACTTC.